This TCR beta chain was recovered during a study of neurological immune-mediated disorders. This clonotype was recorded at least ten times. Its target is not known. The cDNA was synthesized by 5'RACE incorporating 10-nucleotide random UMIs. From 15-18 subjects, over 180 million TCR-beta sequences were obtained in each sequencing run. TCRdb re-called the 5' RACE reads with MiXCR, one entry per CDR3 protein. Counted here are some 61,000 distinct CDR3 sequences, 3% to 5% occurring once; the ten biggest clones make up approximately 1.2%. Study outcomes and limitations: The greatest TCR clonal expansion occurred in HTLV-1-associated myelopathy and the least in multiple sclerosis, which fell below healthy controls. Because no CDR3 amino acid sequences were shared across subjects by expanded clones, private repertoires were suggested in all groups.

The TCR was taken from a man aged 25 to 45 with multiple sclerosis. Sequencing was performed on PBMCs.

CDR3 DNA: TGCGCCAGCAGCACGACAGGCTACGAGCAGTACTTC. Its protein is CASSTTGYEQYF. The chain is built from TRBV5-1 and TRBJ2-7, with D perhaps matching TRBD1 (6 bases). With 4 bases removed from V and 3 bases from J, the gap between germline ends came to 8 bases. The germline gives CDR1 SGHRS, CDR2 YFSETQ. The CDR3 runs 12 residues. Based on the CDR3 plus reference TRBV5-1 and TRBJ2-7, the full variable domain is KAGVTQTPRYLIKTRGQQVTLSCSPISGHRSVSWYQQTPGQGLQFLFEYFSETQRNKGNFPGRFSGRQFSNSRSEMNVSTLELGDSALYLCASSTTGYEQYFGPGTRLTVT.